The 4 T cell receptor beta chains in this list originate from one sample, sequenced in a study of T-cell reconstitution after alpha-beta-depleted transplantation in children. This sample's TCRbeta library carried unique molecular identifier barcodes. TCRdb re-derived calls from the PCR reads in MiXCR, one entry per CDR3 protein. The repertoire holds just over 950,000 distinct CDR3 sequences, with about 29% as singletons. The starting material was PBMCs, mostly from graft donor cells, obtained 360 days after TCRalphabeta/CD19-depleted stem cell transplant. Receptor source: a boy less than two years old who had a stem cell transplant for SCID, so the T cells may come from the graft donor.

This clonotype has more than one count but fewer than ten. The chain has TRBV12-3 or TRBV12-4 and TRBJ1-5; 7 bases are a match to TRBD1. V lost 1 base and J lost 5; bases outside the gene matches: 2. The CDR3 has 14 residues. The DNA of the CDR3 is TGTGCCAGCAGTTTAGGGACAGGATATCAGCCCCAGCATTTT. Translation gives CASSLGTGYQPQHF.

The J gene is TRBJ2-5, the V gene TRBV18; D uncertain. V gave up 3 bases and J gave up 1 base, with 12 bases separating them. This CDR3 contains 15 residues. Germline V CDR1 and CDR2: KGHSH, LQKENI. CDR3 DNA: TGTGCCAGCTCACCCGGGCGGCTGACCCAAGAGACCCAGTACTTC. Translation gives CASSPGRLTQETQYF.

This clonotype appeared many times. The chain has TRBV5-1 and TRBJ2-1, with a possible D match to TRBD1 (5 bases). This CDR3 is 13 amino acids long. In germline, CDR1 is SGHRS, CDR2 YFSETQ. Trimming took 4 bases from V and 6 from J, leaving 11 bases between them. The DNA of the CDR3 is TGCGCCAGCAGCCCCGACAGAGTCAATGAGCAGTTCTTC. This gives the protein CASSPDRVNEQFF.

The genes are TRBV5-8 and TRBJ2-2; TRBD2 agrees at 10 bases. CDR3 length: 16 residues. V shed 4 bases and J 2 bases; nucleotides not matched to a gene: 5. Germline V gives CDR1 SGHTS, CDR2 YDEGEE. The CDR3 nucleotides are TGTGCCAGCAGCACCCGGACTAGCGGAAACACCGGGGAGCTGTTTTTT. Translated: CASSTRTSGNTGELFF.